This T cell receptor beta chain was sequenced during a study of T-cell memory formation after mild COVID-19. In TCRdb, the 5' RACE reads were re-called with MiXCR into one record per CDR3 protein. The sample lists about 350,000 distinct CDR3 sequences; 20% to 25% were seen once. Trimming pared 3 bases from V and 0 bases from J, leaving 12 bases between. This CDR3 region has 15 residues. Germline CDR1 and CDR2: ENHRY and SYGVKD. There are a few counts of this clonotype. V gene TRBV10-3 combines with J gene TRBJ2-7; D ambiguous. The source of this sequence is a young man who had mild COVID-19 (a few samples of this study predate the infection). Cell type and time point are not known. Sequencing was performed on PBMCs or a T cell subset sorted from them (not recorded which). The CDR3 bases are TGTGCCATCAGTGATCAACGGAAGAGCTCCTACGAGCAGTACTTC. It codes for CAISDQRKSSYEQYF.